This paragraph covers one TCR beta chain sequence. Its antigen is unknown. Per-nucleotide qualities are absent, and no much larger clonotype sits a single base away. V lost 6 bases and J lost 5 bases; the stretch between them is 16 bases long. From the germline V gene (reference sequence), CDR1 is SEHNR and CDR2 is FQNEAQ. Spanning cysteine to phenylalanine, the CDR3 consists of 15 amino acids. The retained sequence is limited to the CDR3, 45 bases, with the frame set at the first base. These data originate in a study of human T cells and chemical hapten exposure (dated by TCRdb to the early 2020s). In the study overall: The libraries were sequenced as a pool, and the TCR yield per sample differed mostly because of small variations in library volumes within the pool. The study tracked peripheral blood TCR repertoire changes in vivo during primary and secondary sensitization to the hapten diphenylcyclopropenone (DPC) in alopecia patients. Both TCR alpha and TCR beta chains were sequenced from each blood RNA sample.

General findings and caveats noted by the study authors: The number of TCRs above 1 in 1000 frequency did not change with DPC sensitization; there was no evidence of global repertoire structure alterations. After repeated subsampling, the strength of the expansion versus patch-test correlation and the threshold at which it became significant changed.

Total RNA was extracted from unfractionated whole blood that had been collected in Tempus Blood RNA tubes. Roughly 5 healthy volunteers were used as TCR sequencing controls and were bled at day 0, 2 weeks and 6 weeks. Libraries came from 5' RACE. Sequencing instrument: Illumina MiSeq. During library preparation, unique molecular identifiers were attached to individual cDNA molecules so that TCRs could be counted in a quantitative, reproducible way. As for the authors' bioinformatics: A median of about 100,000 TCRs per sample was observed, with a range of about 20,000 to 750,000. V, J and CDR3 annotation of the TCR reads was performed with the Decombinator software suite. For the PS versus PT1 abundance plots, all samples were subsampled to the same number of TCRs (28,000). TCRs were defined as expanded if absent before sensitization and observed at least eight times at the 2-week time point. TCRdb's own reprocessing of the public reads used fastp at Q25 and MiXCR and kept productive beta chains. Each CDR3 protein gets just one entry, which takes the most common genes and DNA from the rows behind it. These V and J calls rely on TCRdb rather than the paper's analysis. The sample table holds 65,000 to 95,000 distinct CDR3 sequences, of which approximately 8% were seen once. The top ten constitute 2% to 2.5% of the sample.

The sequence came from a male donor in good health. In this chain, TRBV7-9 is recombined with TRBJ2-2; a tentative D call is TRBD2 (5 bases match). The DNA is TGTGCCAGCAGGGACCTAGAGGGAGAGACCGGGGAGCTGTTTTTT. Its amino acids are CASRDLEGETGELFF.